The 21 T cell receptor beta chains below were found in one sample sequenced in a study of T cells after yellow fever vaccination (dated by TCRdb to about 2019). According to the study, the label for this sample's treatment or condition signals: live attenuated yellow fever vaccine strain. The method was 5' RACE. TCRdb lists the instrument as Illumina HiSeq 2500. The public reads were run again by TCRdb, first through fastp at Q25 and then through MiXCR, and only productive beta chains were kept. Under each unique CDR3 protein, matching rows form one entry showing the most common genes and DNA. The table for this sample lists hundreds of thousands of distinct CDR3 sequences; 9% to 15% of them were counted only once. 14% to 15% of the sample belongs to the ten largest clones. Sample: PBMCs, taken on the day of the yellow fever booster vaccination. The receptors were gathered from a man younger than 45 who received the YFV17D yellow fever vaccine.

This clonotype was detected ten times or more. The rearrangement uses TRBV20-1 and TRBJ1-6; D perhaps matches TRBD1 (5 bases). V was clipped by 7 bases and J by 16 bases, with 17 bases between them. Germline lookup yields CDR1 DFQATT and CDR2 SNEGSKA (reference sequence). CDR3 length: 11 amino acids. The CDR3 sequence is CSVKGRDYLHF. The CDR3 nucleotides read TGCAGTGTAAAAGGTCGGGACTATCTCCACTTT.

This clonotype was seen more than once but under ten times. This chain connects TRBV21-1 to TRBJ2-7; TRBD2 is taken as the D call from the table, unchecked against the DNA. TRBV21-1 corresponds to a pseudogene. This CDR3 has 17 residues. CDR3 region: CASSNRCPSGRVDEQYF. The DNA of the CDR3 is TGTGCCAGCAGCAATCGGTGCCCTAGCGGGAGGGTCGACGAGCAGTACTTC.

This clonotype was recorded a few times. The chain is built from TRBV3-1 and TRBJ2-1; perhaps TRBD2 as D (6 bases). CDR1 LGHDT and CDR2 YNNKEL come from the germline V gene (reference sequence). V gave up 1 base and J gave up 4 bases, with 14 bases separating them. The length of the CDR3 is 16 residues. Written as DNA, the CDR3 is TGTGCCAGCAGCCAAGTCGGGCGGGAAGCATACAATGAGCAGTTCTTC. It translates to CASSQVGREAYNEQFF.

This clonotype was recorded a few times. The chain links TRBV4-3 to TRBJ2-5; no reliable D call. V lost 6 bases and J 3 bases, leaving 11 bases between the germline ends. Looked up from germline, CDR1 is LGHNA and CDR2 is YSLEER. The CDR3 has 13 amino acids. This CDR3 reads CASSPSVEETQYF. The CDR3 nucleotides read TGCGCCAGCAGTCCCTCGGTTGAAGAGACCCAGTACTTC.

A few counts support this clonotype. The rearrangement joins TRBV7-8 to TRBJ1-6; D is unclear. This CDR3 is 12 amino acids long. Germline V lookup: CDR1 SGHVS, CDR2 FQNEAQ. Trimming pared 6 bases from V and 9 bases from J, leaving 9 bases between. CDR3 residues: CASSDTGSPLHF. The CDR3 bases are TGTGCCAGCAGTGACACGGGTTCACCCCTCCACTTT.

Only a few counts were recorded for this clonotype. This rearrangement joins TRBV20-1 to TRBJ1-1; no clear D. The germline gives CDR1 DFQATT, CDR2 SNEGSKA (reference sequence). Between the trimmed V and J ends, which lost 5 bases and 2 bases, there was a span of 9 bases. The CDR3 extends over 12 amino acids. In DNA form, the CDR3 reads TGCAGTGCTGGGAAACGAAACACTGAAGCTTTCTTT. Translation gives CSAGKRNTEAFF.

The chain links TRBV20-1 to TRBJ2-5, with 10 nucleotides matching TRBD2. V trimming: 3 bases; J trimming: 4 bases; junction bases outside the gene matches: 14. The CDR3 is made up of 17 amino acids. CDR1 is DFQATT, CDR2 SNEGSKA, per germline (reference sequence). The CDR3 sequence: CSARSMGLAGEGETQYF. In DNA, the CDR3 is TGCAGTGCTAGGTCGATGGGTCTAGCGGGAGAGGGAGAGACCCAGTACTTC.

The chain uses TRBV6-5 and TRBJ2-7; 9 bases line up with TRBD1. The trim removed 0 bases at V and 2 bases at J, leaving 14 bases unmatched. The CDR3 covers 19 residues. Germline lookup yields CDR1 MNHEY and CDR2 SVGAGI. This CDR3 reads CASSYSVRKDGTGTYEQYF. CDR3 DNA sequence: TGTGCCAGCAGTTACTCGGTCCGAAAAGACGGGACAGGGACCTACGAGCAGTACTTC.

The J gene is TRBJ1-5, the V gene TRBV25-1, with D maybe TRBD1 (6 bases). The germline gives CDR1 MGHDK, CDR2 SYGVNS. CDR3 length: 15 residues. V was clipped by 6 bases and J by 6 bases, with 18 bases between them. DNA of the CDR3: TGTGCCAGCAGAGGGGGTTGGGGTCAGGGTCAGCCCCAGCATTTT. Translating gives CASRGGWGQGQPQHF.

This clonotype was seen only a few times. The V call is TRBV6-2 or TRBV6-3, the J call TRBJ2-1, with 10 positions matching TRBD1. V was pared by 4 bases and J by 6 bases, with 6 bases of the junction left unmatched. The CDR3 has 15 amino acids. Germline CDR1 and CDR2: MNHEY and SVGEGT. CDR3 nucleotides: TGTGCCAGCAGTTTGGGACAGGGGAAGGGCAATGAGCAGTTCTTC. Its protein product is CASSLGQGKGNEQFF.

The rearrangement joins TRBV6-2 or TRBV6-3 to TRBJ1-5, with TRBD1 matching 8 bases. Germline values: CDR1 MNHEY, CDR2 SVGEGT. There are 14 residues in the CDR3. J was trimmed by 6 bases and V by 4 bases; bases with no gene match: 5. This CDR3 reads CASSSTGGGQPQHF. The CDR3 DNA follows: TGTGCCAGCAGTTCTACAGGGGGGGGTCAGCCCCAGCATTTT.

This clonotype was counted between two and nine times. The rearrangement uses TRBV5-5 and TRBJ2-7; D gene uncertain. The germline V and J ends were trimmed by 0 bases and 7 bases, with 8 bases remaining between them. The CDR3 totals 12 residues. CDR1 and CDR2 (germline): SGHKS, YYEKEE (reference sequence). The CDR3 loop is CASSLVFGEQYF. In nucleotides, the CDR3 is TGTGCCAGCAGCTTGGTCTTCGGGGAGCAGTACTTC. Full variable domain (missing parts from reference TRBV5-5 and TRBJ2-7): DAGVTQSPTHLIKTRGQQVTLRCSPISGHKSVSWYQQVLGQGPQFIFQYYEKEERGRGNFPDRFSARQFPNYSSELNVNALLLGDSALYLCASSLVFGEQYFGPGTRLTVT.

This clonotype was picked up a small number of times. The junction departs from germline at one end; a sequencing error may be responsible. V is TRBV7-7 and J is TRBJ2-1, with no clear D. Germline V gene sequence: CDR1 SSHAT, CDR2 FNYEAQ (reference sequence). The CDR3 spans 15 residues. The CDR3 region has the DNA TGTGCTAGCAGCTTAGGATCGGCTTCCTACAATGAGCAGTTCTTC. It encodes CASSLGSASYNEQFF.

This clonotype was seen only a few times. The chain combines TRBV3-1 with TRBJ1-5; D perhaps matches TRBD1 (5 bases). The CDR3 length is 14 residues. Per the germline V gene, CDR1 is LGHDT and CDR2 is YNNKEL (reference sequence). V shed 1 base and J shed 6 bases, with 10 bases lying between them. This chain's CDR3 is CASSQAWGSQPQHF. DNA of the CDR3: TGTGCCAGCAGCCAAGCGTGGGGGAGTCAGCCCCAGCATTTT.

This clonotype appeared a few times. This chain uses TRBV29-1 with TRBJ2-1, with 10 bases fitting TRBD2. V was clipped by 8 bases and J by 7 bases; unmatched bases: 5. CDR1 is SQVTM and CDR2 is ANQGSEA in the germline V gene. CDR3 length: 12 amino acids. CDR3 residues: CSPRTSGNEQFF. Written as DNA, the CDR3 is TGCAGCCCCCGGACTAGCGGAAATGAGCAGTTCTTC.

This clonotype has only a few counts. The J gene is TRBJ2-5, the V gene TRBV3-1; D is unclear. V was shortened by 4 bases and J by 1 base, with 13 bases between the two germline ends. Germline CDR1 is LGHDT and CDR2 is YNNKEL (reference sequence). The CDR3 covers 15 residues. The CDR3 bases are TGTGCCAGCAGCCTCTCCTGGCAGATCCAAGAGACCCAGTACTTC. This translates into CASSLSWQIQETQYF.

The chain is built from TRBV3-1 and TRBJ2-1; D unclear. Trimming took off 3 bases at V and 8 bases at J, with 8 bases between the two ends. The CDR3 runs to 12 residues. Per germline, CDR1 LGHDT and CDR2 YNNKEL (reference sequence). The DNA of the CDR3 is TGTGCCAGCAGCCATAAGAGCGATGAGCAGTTCTTC. It codes for CASSHKSDEQFF.

The J gene is TRBJ2-2, the V gene TRBV7-2; the D gene is possibly TRBD1 (5 bases). The CDR3 has 13 amino acids. V was trimmed by 11 bases and J by 7 bases, leaving 17 bases between them. The germline V gene has CDR1 SGHTA and CDR2 FQGNSA. Here the CDR3 DNA reads TGTGCCTGGCGGCAGGGTAACCACGGGGAGCTGTTTTTT. This translates into CAWRQGNHGELFF.

The rearrangement uses TRBV6-1 and TRBJ2-7, with unresolved D. This CDR3 contains 15 residues. CDR1 is MNHNS and CDR2 is SASEGT in the germline V gene. Trimming pared 7 bases from V and 3 bases from J, leaving 19 bases between. The CDR3 DNA follows: TGTGCCAGCAAACCGACCCCCAGTGGGGTCTACGAGCAGTACTTC. Translating gives CASKPTPSGVYEQYF.

This clonotype was detected only once. The V call is TRBV4-3, the J call TRBJ2-7; weak D call: TRBD2 (6 bases). Germline loops: CDR1 LGHNA, CDR2 YSLEER. This CDR3 is 15 amino acids long. Trimming removed 1 base from V and 7 bases from J, with 17 bases in between. The CDR3 reads CASSQVGGWVGEQYF. The CDR3 nucleotides are TGCGCCAGCAGCCAAGTTGGAGGGTGGGTCGGGGAGCAGTACTTC.

This clonotype was seen only a few times. The chain joins TRBV3-1 to TRBJ1-6; D is ambiguous. The V gene lost 0 bases and the J gene lost 14 bases, with 8 bases spanning the gap. CDR1 is LGHDT and CDR2 is YNNKEL in the germline V gene (reference sequence). The CDR3 covers 12 residues. The CDR3 DNA sequence: TGTGCCAGCAGCCAAGATCGGTCAGCCCTCCACTTT. Translated, it gives CASSQDRSALHF.